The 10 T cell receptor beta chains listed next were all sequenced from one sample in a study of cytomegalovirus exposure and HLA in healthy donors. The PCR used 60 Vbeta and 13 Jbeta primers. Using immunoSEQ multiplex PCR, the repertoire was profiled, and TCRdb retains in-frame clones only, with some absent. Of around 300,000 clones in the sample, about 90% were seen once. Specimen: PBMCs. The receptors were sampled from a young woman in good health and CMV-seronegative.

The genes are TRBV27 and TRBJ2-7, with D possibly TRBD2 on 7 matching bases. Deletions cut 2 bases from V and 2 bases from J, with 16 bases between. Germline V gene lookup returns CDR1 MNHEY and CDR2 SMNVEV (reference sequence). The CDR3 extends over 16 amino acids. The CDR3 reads CASSLRGGPFAYEQYF. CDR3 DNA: TGTGCCAGCAGTTTAAGGGGGGGCCCTTTCGCCTACGAGCAGTACTTC.

The DNA of the CDR3 is TGCAGCGCTCGAACAGGGGGCCATGGCTACACCTTC. Protein: CSARTGGHGYTF. The chain joins TRBV29-1 to TRBJ1-2; 9 positions agree with TRBD1. Germline-derived CDR1 and CDR2 are SQVTM and ANQGSEA. The CDR3 sequence is 12 residues long. V was pared by 7 bases and J by 6 bases, with 6 bases of the junction left unmatched.

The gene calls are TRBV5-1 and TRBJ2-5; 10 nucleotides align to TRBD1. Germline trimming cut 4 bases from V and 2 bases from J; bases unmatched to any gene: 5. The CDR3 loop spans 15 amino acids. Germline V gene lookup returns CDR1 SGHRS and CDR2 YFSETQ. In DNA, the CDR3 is TGCGCCAGCAGCGGCTGGGACAGGGGACAAGAGACCCAGTACTTC. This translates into CASSGWDRGQETQYF.

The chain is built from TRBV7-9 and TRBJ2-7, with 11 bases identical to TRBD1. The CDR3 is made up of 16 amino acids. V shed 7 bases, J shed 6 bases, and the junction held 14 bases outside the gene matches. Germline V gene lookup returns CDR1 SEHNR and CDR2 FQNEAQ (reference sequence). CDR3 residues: CASTSPRTGTGGEQYF. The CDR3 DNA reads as TGTGCCAGCACCTCTCCGAGAACCGGGACAGGGGGCGAGCAGTACTTC.

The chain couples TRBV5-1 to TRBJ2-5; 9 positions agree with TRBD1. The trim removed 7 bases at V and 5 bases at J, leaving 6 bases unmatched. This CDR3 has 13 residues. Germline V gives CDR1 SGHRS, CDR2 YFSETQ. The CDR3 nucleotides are TGCGCCAGCCACAGGGGGCGAGGGGAGACCCAGTACTTC. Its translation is CASHRGRGETQYF.

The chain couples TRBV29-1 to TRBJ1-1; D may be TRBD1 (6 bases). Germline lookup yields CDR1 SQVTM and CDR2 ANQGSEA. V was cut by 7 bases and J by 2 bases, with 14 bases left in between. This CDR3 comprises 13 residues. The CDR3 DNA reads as TGCAGCGGCCAACAGGGATATAACACTGAAGCTTTCTTT. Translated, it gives CSGQQGYNTEAFF.

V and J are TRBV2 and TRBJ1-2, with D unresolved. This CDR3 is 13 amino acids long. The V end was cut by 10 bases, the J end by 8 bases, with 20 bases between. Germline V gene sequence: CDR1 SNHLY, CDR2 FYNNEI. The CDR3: CAIPQEPFRGYTF. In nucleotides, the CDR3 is TGTGCCATCCCACAAGAACCCTTCAGGGGCTACACCTTC.

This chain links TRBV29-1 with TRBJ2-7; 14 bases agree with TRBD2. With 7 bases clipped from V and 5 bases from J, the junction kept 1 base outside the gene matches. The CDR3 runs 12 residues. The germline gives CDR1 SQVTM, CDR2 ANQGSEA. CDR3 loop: CSAGLAGDEQYF. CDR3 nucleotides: TGCAGCGCGGGACTAGCGGGGGACGAGCAGTACTTC.

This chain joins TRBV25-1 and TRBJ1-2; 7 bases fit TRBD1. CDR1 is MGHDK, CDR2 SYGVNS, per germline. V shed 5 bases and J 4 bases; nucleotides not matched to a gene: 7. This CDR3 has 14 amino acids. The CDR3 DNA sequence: TGTGCCAGCAGTAAACCCGGGACAGCCTATGGCTACACCTTC. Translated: CASSKPGTAYGYTF.

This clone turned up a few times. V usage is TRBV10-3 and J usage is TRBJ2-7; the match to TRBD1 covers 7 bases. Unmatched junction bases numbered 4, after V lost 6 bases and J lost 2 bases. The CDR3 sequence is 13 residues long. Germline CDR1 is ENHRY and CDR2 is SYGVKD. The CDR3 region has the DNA TGTGCCATCAGCATAGACAGGGCCTACGAGCAGTACTTC. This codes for CAISIDRAYEQYF.